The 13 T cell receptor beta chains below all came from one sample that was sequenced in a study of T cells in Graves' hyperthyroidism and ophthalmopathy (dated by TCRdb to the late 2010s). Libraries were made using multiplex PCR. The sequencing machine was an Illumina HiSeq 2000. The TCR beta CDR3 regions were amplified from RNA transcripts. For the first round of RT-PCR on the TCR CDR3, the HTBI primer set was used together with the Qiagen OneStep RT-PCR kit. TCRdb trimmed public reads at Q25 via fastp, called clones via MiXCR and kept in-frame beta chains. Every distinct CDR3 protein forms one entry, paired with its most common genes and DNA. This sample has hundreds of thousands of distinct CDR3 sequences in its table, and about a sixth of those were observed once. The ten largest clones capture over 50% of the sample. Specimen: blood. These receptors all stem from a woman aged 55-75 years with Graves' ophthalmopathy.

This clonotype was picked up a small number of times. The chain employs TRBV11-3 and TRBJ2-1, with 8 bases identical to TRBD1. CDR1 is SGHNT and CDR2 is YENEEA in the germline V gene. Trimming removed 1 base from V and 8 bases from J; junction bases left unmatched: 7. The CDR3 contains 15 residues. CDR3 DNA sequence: TGTGCCAGCAGCTTAGCGGCAGGGGGCTCGGATGAGCAGTTCTTC. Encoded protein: CASSLAAGGSDEQFF.

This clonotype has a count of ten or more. CDR3 in DNA: TGTGCCAGCAGTTCGACAGGGGGCGAATATCACTATGGCTACACCTTC. Translated, it gives CASSSTGGEYHYGYTF. This chain uses TRBV28 with TRBJ1-2, with 10 bases fitting TRBD1. The junction had 8 bases not matched to a gene; V was cut back by 4 bases and J by 3 bases. The CDR3 contains 16 residues. The germline gives CDR1 MDHEN, CDR2 SYDVKM.

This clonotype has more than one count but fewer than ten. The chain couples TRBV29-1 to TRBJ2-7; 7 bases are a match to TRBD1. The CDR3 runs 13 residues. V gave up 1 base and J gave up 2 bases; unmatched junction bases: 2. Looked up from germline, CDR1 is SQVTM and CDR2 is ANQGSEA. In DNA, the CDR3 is TGCAGCGTTGAAGGGGGACAGACCTACGAGCAGTACTTC. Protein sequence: CSVEGGQTYEQYF.

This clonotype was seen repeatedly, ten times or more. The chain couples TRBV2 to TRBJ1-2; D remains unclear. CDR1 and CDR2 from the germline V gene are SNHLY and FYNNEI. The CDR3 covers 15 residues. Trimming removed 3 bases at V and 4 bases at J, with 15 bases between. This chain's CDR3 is CASSERRALRYGYTF. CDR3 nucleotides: TGTGCCAGCAGTGAGAGGAGGGCCCTACGCTATGGCTACACCTTC.

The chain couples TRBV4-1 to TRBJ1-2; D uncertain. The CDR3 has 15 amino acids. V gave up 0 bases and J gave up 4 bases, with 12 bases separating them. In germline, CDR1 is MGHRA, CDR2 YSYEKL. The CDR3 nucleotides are TGCGCCAGCAGCCAAGATCGGAAGGGTTCCTATGGCTACACCTTC. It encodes CASSQDRKGSYGYTF.

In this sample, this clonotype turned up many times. In DNA, the CDR3 is TGCAGCGTTGCCCCAGGCTGGGGCATGAACACTGAAGCTTTCTTT. This translates into CSVAPGWGMNTEAFF. V is TRBV29-1 and J is TRBJ1-1, with D possibly matching TRBD1 (5 bases). In germline, CDR1 is SQVTM, CDR2 ANQGSEA. V was trimmed by 4 bases and J by 0 bases, leaving 15 bases between them. The CDR3 spans 15 residues.

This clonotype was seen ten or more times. CDR3 sequence: CASSLNRGDEQFF. The CDR3 DNA reads TGTGCCAGCAGCTTAAACCGGGGGGATGAGCAGTTCTTC. The V call is TRBV7-2, the J call TRBJ2-1; 7 bases match TRBD2. The V segment lost 2 bases and the J segment 8 bases; nucleotides outside the gene matches: 3. Germline V CDR1 and CDR2: SGHTA, FQGNSA. The CDR3 totals 13 residues.

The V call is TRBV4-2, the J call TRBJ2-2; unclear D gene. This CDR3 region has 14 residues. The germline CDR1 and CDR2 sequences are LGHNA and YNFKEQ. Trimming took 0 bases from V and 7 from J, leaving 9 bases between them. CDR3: CASSQDQVGGELFF. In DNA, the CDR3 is TGTGCCAGCAGCCAAGATCAAGTAGGCGGGGAGCTGTTTTTT.

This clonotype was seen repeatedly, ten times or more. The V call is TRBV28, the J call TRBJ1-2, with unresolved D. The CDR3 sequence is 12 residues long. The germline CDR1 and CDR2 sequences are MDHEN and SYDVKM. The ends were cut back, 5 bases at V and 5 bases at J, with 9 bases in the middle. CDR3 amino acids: CASSPTRYGYTF. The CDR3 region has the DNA TGTGCCAGCAGTCCTACACGATATGGCTACACCTTC.

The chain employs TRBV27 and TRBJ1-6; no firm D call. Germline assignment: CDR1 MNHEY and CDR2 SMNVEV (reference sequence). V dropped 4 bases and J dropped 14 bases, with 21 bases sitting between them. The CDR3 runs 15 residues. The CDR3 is CASSSPGPLGKSLHF. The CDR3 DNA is TGTGCCAGCAGTTCACCGGGCCCCCTGGGGAAATCCCTCCACTTT.

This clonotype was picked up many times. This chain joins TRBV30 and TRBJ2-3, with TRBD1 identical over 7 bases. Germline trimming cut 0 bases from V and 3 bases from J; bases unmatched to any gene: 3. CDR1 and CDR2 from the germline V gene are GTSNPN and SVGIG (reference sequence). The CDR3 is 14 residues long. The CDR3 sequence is CAWSVGTVTDTQYF. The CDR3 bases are TGTGCCTGGAGTGTGGGGACAGTAACAGATACGCAGTATTTT.

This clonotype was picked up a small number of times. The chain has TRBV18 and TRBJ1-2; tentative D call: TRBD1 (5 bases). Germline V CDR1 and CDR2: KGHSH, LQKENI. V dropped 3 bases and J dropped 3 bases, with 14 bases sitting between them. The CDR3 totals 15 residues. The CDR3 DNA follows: TGTGCCAGCTCACCGTCACAGGATTTTTACTATGGCTACACCTTC. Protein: CASSPSQDFYYGYTF.

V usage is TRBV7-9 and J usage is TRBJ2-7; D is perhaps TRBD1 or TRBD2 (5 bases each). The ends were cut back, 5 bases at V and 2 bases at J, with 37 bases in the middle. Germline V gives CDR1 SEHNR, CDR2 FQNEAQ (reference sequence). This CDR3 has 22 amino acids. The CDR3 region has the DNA TGTGCCAGCAGCCCCTCCAACCCGGACATGGGTATCGGGAAGGAGGATCCCTACGAGCAGTACTTC. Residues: CASSPSNPDMGIGKEDPYEQYF.